Listed here is a single T cell receptor beta chain. Its antigen is still unknown. The sample is drawn from a study of cytomegalovirus exposure and HLA in healthy donors. Study findings and constraints: For TCR beta chains, V- and J-gene trimming was later linked to a missense DCLRE1C variant.

The PCR ran on 60 Vbeta and 13 Jbeta primers. Using immunoSEQ multiplex PCR, the repertoire was profiled, and TCRdb retains in-frame clones only, with some absent. The repertoire holds approximately 160,000 clones, with 81% as singletons. Germline CDR1 reads SGHDT; CDR2 reads YYEEEE. The CDR3 contains 12 residues. With 4 bases removed from V and 9 bases from J, the gap between germline ends came to 14 bases. The sample comprised PBMCs. This receptor was taken from a man aged 45-65 years in good health and CMV-seropositive. The chain couples TRBV5-6 to TRBJ2-7; maybe TRBD1 (7 bases). The CDR3 sequence: CASSQGGGGQYF. The CDR3, as DNA: TGTGCCAGCAGCCAGGGGGGAGGAGGGCAGTACTTC.